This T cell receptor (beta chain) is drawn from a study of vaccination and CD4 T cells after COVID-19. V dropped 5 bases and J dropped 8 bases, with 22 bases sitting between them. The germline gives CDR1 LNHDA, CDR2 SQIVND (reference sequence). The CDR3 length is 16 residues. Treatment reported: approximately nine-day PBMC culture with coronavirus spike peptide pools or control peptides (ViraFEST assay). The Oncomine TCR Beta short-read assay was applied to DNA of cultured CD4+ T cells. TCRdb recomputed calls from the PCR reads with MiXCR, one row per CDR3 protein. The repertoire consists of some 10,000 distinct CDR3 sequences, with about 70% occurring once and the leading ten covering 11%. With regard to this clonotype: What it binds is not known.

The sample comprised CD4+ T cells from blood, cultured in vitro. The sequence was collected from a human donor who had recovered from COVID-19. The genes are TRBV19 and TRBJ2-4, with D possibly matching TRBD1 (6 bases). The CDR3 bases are TGTGCCAGTAGTTCCCTAGGGGCGGATACAGGGTACATTCAGTACTTC. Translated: CASSSLGADTGYIQYF.